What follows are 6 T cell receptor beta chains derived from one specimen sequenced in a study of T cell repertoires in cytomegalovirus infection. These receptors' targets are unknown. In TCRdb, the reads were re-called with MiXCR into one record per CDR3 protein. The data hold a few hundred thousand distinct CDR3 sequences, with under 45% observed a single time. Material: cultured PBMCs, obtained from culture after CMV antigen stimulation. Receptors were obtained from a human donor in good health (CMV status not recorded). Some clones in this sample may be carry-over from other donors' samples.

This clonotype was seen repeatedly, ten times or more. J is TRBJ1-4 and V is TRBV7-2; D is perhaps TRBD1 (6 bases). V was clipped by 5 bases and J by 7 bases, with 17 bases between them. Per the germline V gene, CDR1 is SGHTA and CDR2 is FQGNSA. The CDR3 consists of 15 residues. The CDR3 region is CASSQSRGASEKLFF. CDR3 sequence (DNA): TGTGCCAGCAGCCAAAGTAGGGGGGCCTCTGAAAAACTGTTTTTT.

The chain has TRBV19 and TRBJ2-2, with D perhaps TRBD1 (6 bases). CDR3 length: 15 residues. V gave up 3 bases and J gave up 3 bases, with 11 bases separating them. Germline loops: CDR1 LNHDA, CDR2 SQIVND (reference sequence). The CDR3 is CASSIEGQYTGELFF. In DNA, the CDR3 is TGTGCCAGTAGTATCGAGGGACAATACACCGGGGAGCTGTTTTTT.

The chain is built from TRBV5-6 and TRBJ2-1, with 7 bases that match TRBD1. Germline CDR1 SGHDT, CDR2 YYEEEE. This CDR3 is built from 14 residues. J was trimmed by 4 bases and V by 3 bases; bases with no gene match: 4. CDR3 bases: TGTGCCAGCAGCTGGGGACAGTTGTACAATGAGCAGTTCTTC. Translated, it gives CASSWGQLYNEQFF.

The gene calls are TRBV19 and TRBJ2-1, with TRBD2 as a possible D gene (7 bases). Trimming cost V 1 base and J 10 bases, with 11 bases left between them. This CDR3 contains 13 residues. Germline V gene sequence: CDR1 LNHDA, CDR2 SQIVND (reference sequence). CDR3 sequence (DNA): TGTGCCAGTAGTATAGGGGAGGGGACAGAGCAGTTCTTC. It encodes CASSIGEGTEQFF.

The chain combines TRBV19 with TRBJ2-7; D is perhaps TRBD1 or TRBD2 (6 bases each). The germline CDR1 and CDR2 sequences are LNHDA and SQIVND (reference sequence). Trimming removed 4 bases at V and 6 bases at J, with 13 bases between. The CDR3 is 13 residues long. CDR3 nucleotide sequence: TGTGCCAGTAGTAAAGGAGGGGGAGGCGAGCAGTACTTC. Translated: CASSKGGGGEQYF.

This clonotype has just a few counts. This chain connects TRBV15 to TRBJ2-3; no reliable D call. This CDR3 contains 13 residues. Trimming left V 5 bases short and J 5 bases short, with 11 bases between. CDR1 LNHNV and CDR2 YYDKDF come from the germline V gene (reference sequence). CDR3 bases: TGTGCCACCAGCCGAAAACGTAAAGATACGCAGTATTTT. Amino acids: CATSRKRKDTQYF.